A single sample is the source of the 9 T cell receptor beta chains below, sequenced in a study of cytomegalovirus exposure and HLA in healthy donors. In the PCR, 60 Vbeta and 13 Jbeta primers were used. Assay: immunoSEQ multiplex PCR; the TCRdb copy retains only in-frame clones and omits some. This table has some 120,000 clones, 80% appearing once. Sequenced sample: PBMCs. The source is a female donor in good health and CMV-seronegative.

The chain combines TRBV18 with TRBJ2-3; possible D gene TRBD2, 6 bases. Germline V CDR1 and CDR2: KGHSH, LQKENI. The CDR3 has 17 residues. The V end lost 0 bases, the J end lost 0 bases, and 13 bases lay between the germline ends. CDR3 bases: TGTGCCAGCTCACCACCTCAGGCGGGGAGTAGCACAGATACGCAGTATTTT. This codes for CASSPPQAGSSTDTQYF.

The rearrangement links TRBV28 to TRBJ2-7; 7 bases match TRBD1. The CDR3 has 14 amino acids. CDR1 and CDR2 from the germline V gene are MDHEN and SYDVKM. The V and J ends lost 2 bases and 6 bases, in that order; junction bases with no gene match: 7. The CDR3 coding sequence is TGTGCCAGCAGTTTAAGGGACAGACCTAGCGAGCAGTACTTC. It specifies CASSLRDRPSEQYF.

This clone has only a few counts. The V call is TRBV5-8, the J call TRBJ2-7; tentative D call: TRBD2 (6 bases). The germline V gene has CDR1 SGHTS and CDR2 YDEGEE. Trimming took off 4 bases at V and 3 bases at J, with 14 bases between the two ends. This CDR3 comprises 14 residues. CDR3 sequence: CASSTRGLIYEQYF. The CDR3 DNA reads as TGTGCCAGCAGCACAAGGGGACTGATCTACGAGCAGTACTTC.

The chain employs TRBV25-1 and TRBJ2-1, with D perhaps TRBD2 (5 bases). CDR3 length: 13 residues. V gave up 2 bases and J gave up 10 bases, with 12 bases separating them. CDR1 is MGHDK, CDR2 SYGVNS, per germline. This chain's CDR3 is CASSEGGLGEQFF. The CDR3 nucleotides read TGTGCCAGCAGTGAAGGAGGCCTTGGAGAGCAGTTCTTC.

This chain uses TRBV30 with TRBJ1-5; 10 positions agree with TRBD1. CDR3 length equals 16 residues. In germline, CDR1 is GTSNPN, CDR2 SVGIG (reference sequence). V trimming: 2 bases; J trimming: 3 bases; junction bases outside the gene matches: 7. The CDR3 region is CAWSPPGTGVNQPQHF. CDR3 bases: TGTGCCTGGAGTCCCCCCGGGACAGGGGTCAATCAGCCCCAGCATTTT.

The rearrangement links TRBV19 to TRBJ2-7, with a weak D call TRBD2 (6 bases). The CDR3 consists of 17 residues. Looked up from germline, CDR1 is LNHDA and CDR2 is SQIVND (reference sequence). V lost 6 bases, J lost 3 bases, and 24 bases lay in between. This CDR3 reads CASSMGLTGDLGYEQYF. The DNA of the CDR3 is TGTGCCAGTAGCATGGGACTCACAGGAGACCTGGGCTACGAGCAGTACTTC.

The CDR3 reads CASSLGQGLLSYEQYF. DNA of the CDR3: TGCGCCAGCAGCTTGGGACAGGGGTTGCTCTCCTACGAGCAGTACTTC. The chain employs TRBV5-1 and TRBJ2-7; 8 nucleotides align to TRBD1. V gave up 0 bases and J gave up 0 bases; unmatched junction bases: 5. The CDR3 consists of 16 residues. Germline V gives CDR1 SGHRS, CDR2 YFSETQ.

This chain connects TRBV6-5 to TRBJ1-1; D remains ambiguous. This CDR3 is 13 amino acids long. CDR1 and CDR2 (germline): MNHEY, SVGAGI. Trimming took 6 bases from V and 0 from J, leaving 8 bases between them. The CDR3 protein is CASRPGLNTEAFF. DNA of the CDR3: TGTGCCAGCAGACCCGGTCTGAACACTGAAGCTTTCTTT.

The chain combines TRBV18 with TRBJ2-5; D is possibly TRBD2 (6 bases). The CDR3 spans 15 residues. V was trimmed by 3 bases and J by 5 bases, leaving 16 bases between them. The germline gives CDR1 KGHSH, CDR2 LQKENI. The CDR3 here is CASSPEGLPQETQYF. The CDR3 bases are TGTGCCAGCTCACCCGAGGGACTTCCGCAGGAGACCCAGTACTTC.